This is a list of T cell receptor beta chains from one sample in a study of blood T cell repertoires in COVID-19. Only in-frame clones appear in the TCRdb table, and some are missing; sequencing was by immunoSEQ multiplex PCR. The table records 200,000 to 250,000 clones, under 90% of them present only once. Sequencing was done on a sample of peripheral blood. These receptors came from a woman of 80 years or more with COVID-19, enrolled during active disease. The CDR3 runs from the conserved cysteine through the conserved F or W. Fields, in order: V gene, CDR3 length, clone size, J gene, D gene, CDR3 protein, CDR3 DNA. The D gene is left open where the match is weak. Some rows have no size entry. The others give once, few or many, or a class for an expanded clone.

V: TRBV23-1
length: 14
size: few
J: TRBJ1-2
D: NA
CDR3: CASSPVRDNYGYTF
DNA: TGCGCCAGCAGTCCTGTCCGAGATAACTATGGCTACACCTTC

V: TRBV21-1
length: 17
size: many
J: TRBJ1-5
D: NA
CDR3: CASSKEGTGRFNQPQHF
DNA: TGTGCCAGCAGCAAAGAAGGGACAGGCAGATTCAATCAGCCCCAGCATTTT

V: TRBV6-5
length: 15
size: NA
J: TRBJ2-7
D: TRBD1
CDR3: CASGYPGQGTGEQYF
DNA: TGTGCCAGCGGGTACCCAGGACAGGGCACAGGAGAGCAGTACTTC

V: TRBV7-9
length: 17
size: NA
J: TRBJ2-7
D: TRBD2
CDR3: CASSPGLAGEPSYEQYF
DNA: TGTGCCAGCAGCCCTGGACTAGCGGGGGAACCCTCCTACGAGCAGTACTTC

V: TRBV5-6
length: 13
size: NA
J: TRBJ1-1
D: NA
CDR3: CASSLFRGTEAFF
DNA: TGTGCCAGCAGCTTGTTTCGGGGGACTGAAGCTTTCTTT

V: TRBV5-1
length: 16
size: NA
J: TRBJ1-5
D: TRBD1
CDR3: CASSLTGGAGNQPQHF
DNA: TGCGCCAGCAGCTTGACAGGGGGCGCGGGAAATCAGCCCCAGCATTTT

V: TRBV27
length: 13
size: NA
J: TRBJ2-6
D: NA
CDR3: CASSFDRPDVLTF
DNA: TGTGCCAGCAGTTTCGACAGGCCCGACGTCCTGACTTTC

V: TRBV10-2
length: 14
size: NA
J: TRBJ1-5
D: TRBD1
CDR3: CASSESTGGQPQHF
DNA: TGCGCCAGCAGTGAGTCGACAGGGGGGCAGCCCCAGCATTTT

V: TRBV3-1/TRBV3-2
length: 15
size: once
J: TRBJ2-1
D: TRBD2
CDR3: CASSQVGGSYNEQFF
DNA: TGTGCCAGCAGCCAAGTGGGGGGGTCCTACAATGAGCAGTTCTTC

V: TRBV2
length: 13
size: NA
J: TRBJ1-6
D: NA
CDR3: CASSGEGESPLHF
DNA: TGTGCCAGCAGTGGGGAGGGGGAATCACCCCTCCACTTT

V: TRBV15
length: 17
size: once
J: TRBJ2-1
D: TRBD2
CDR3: CATSRGTLVGGYNEQFF
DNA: TGTGCCACCAGCAGAGGCACCTTAGTGGGAGGGTACAATGAGCAGTTCTTC

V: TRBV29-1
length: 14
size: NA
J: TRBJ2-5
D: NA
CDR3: CSVEDPRGGETQYF
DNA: TGCAGCGTTGAAGACCCCCGGGGTGGGGAGACCCAGTACTTC

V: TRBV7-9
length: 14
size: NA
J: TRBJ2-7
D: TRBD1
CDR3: CASSSGTGGYEQYF
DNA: TGTGCCAGCAGCTCTGGGACAGGGGGCTACGAGCAGTACTTC

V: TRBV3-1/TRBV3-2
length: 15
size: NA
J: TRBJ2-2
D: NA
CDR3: CASSQRELGTGELFF
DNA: TGTGCCAGCAGCCAAAGGGAGTTGGGCACCGGGGAGCTGTTTTTT

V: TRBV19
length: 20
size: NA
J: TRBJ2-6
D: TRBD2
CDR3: CASSILLAGGPRAGANVLTF
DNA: TGTGCCAGTAGTATTTTACTAGCGGGAGGACCCAGGGCTGGGGCCAACGTCCTGACTTTC

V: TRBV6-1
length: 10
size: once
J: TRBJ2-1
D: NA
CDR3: CASSEERKFF
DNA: TGTGCCAGCAGTGAGGAGAGGAAGTTCTTC

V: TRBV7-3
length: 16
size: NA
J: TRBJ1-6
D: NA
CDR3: CASSLTGAGEYSPLHF
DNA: TGTGCCAGCAGCTTAACGGGGGCAGGCGAATATTCACCCCTCCACTTT

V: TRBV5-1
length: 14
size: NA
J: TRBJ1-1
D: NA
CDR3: CASSPDGRDTEAFF
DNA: TGCGCCAGCAGCCCGGACGGGCGGGACACTGAAGCTTTCTTT

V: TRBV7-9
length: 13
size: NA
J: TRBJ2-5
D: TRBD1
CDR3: CASSLTGGETQYF
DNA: TGTGCCAGCAGCTTAACAGGGGGAGAGACCCAGTACTTC

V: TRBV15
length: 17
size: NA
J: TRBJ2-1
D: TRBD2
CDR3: CATSRDRPPLAAYEQFF
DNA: TGTGCCACCAGCAGAGATCGACCCCCACTAGCGGCGTATGAGCAGTTCTTC

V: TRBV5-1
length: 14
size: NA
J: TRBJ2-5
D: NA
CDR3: CASSLGDFQETQYF
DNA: TGCGCCAGCAGCTTGGGGGACTTCCAAGAGACCCAGTACTTC

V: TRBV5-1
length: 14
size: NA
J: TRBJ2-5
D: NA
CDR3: CASKQGGRQETQYF
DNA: TGCGCCAGCAAACAGGGTGGGCGGCAAGAGACCCAGTACTTC

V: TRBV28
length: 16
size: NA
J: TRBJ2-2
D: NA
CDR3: CASSLLTGTNTGELFF
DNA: TGTGCCAGCAGTTTATTAACAGGGACGAACACCGGGGAGCTGTTTTTT

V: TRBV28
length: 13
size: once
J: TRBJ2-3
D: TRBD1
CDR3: CASRDSVADTQYF
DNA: TGTGCCAGCCGGGACAGCGTCGCCGATACGCAGTATTTT

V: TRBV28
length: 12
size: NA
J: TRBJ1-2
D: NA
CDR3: CASSLRLYGYTF
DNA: TGTGCCAGCAGTTTGCGCCTCTATGGCTACACCTTC

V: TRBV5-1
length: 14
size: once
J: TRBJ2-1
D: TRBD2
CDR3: CASSIAGGYNEQFF
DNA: TGCGCCAGCAGTATCGCCGGGGGGTACAATGAGCAGTTCTTC

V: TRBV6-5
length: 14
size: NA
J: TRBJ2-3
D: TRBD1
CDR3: CASRTGTGVLAQYF
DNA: TGTGCCAGCAGGACCGGGACAGGGGTCTTGGCGCAGTATTTT

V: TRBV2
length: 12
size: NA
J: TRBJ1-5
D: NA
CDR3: CASAVSNQPQHF
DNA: TGTGCCAGCGCAGTGAGCAATCAGCCCCAGCATTTT

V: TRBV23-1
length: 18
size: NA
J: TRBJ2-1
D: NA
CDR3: CASSQRLVSSYESNEQFF
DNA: TGCGCCAGCAGTCAGAGACTAGTCAGTTCCTATGAGAGCAATGAGCAGTTCTTC

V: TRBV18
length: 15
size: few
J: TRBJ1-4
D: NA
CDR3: CASSLLGGPNEKLFF
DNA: TGTGCCAGCTCACTCCTAGGGGGACCAAATGAAAAACTGTTTTTT

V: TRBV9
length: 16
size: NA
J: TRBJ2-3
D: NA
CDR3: CASSAEGLPFRDTQYF
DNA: TGTGCCAGCAGCGCCGAGGGACTCCCCTTTCGGGATACGCAGTATTTT

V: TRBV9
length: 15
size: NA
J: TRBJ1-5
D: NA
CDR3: CASSVSGGSNQPQHF
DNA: TGTGCCAGCAGCGTCTCGGGGGGCAGCAATCAGCCCCAGCATTTT

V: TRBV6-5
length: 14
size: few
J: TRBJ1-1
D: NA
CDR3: CASRRGYGDTEAFF
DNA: TGTGCCAGCCGTAGGGGGTACGGGGACACTGAAGCTTTCTTT

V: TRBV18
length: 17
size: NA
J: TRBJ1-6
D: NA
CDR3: CASSLERRGAIGSPLHF
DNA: TGTGCCAGCTCACTTGAGAGGAGGGGAGCAATTGGTTCACCCCTCCACTTT

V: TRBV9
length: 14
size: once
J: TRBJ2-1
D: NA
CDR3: CASSRAGGFGEQFF
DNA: TGTGCCAGCAGTCGGGCAGGGGGGTTTGGTGAGCAGTTCTTC

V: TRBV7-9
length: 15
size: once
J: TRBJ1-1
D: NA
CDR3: CASSGGGSWDTEAFF
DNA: TGTGCCAGCAGCGGGGGAGGGTCCTGGGACACTGAAGCTTTCTTT

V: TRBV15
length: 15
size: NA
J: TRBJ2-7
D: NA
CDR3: CATSRGLGSRGEQYF
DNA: TGTGCCACCAGCAGAGGACTCGGGAGTCGTGGCGAGCAGTACTTC

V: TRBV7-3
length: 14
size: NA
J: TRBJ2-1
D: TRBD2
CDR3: CASSRGLAEDEQFF
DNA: TGTGCCAGCAGCCGAGGACTAGCGGAAGATGAGCAGTTCTTC

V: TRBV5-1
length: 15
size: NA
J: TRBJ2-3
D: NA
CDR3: CASTPGGQNTDTQYF
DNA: TGCGCCAGCACCCCGGGCGGACAGAACACAGATACGCAGTATTTT

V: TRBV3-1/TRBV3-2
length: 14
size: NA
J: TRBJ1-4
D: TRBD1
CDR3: CASSSGQNFEKLFF
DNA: TGTGCCAGCAGCTCGGGACAGAACTTTGAAAAACTGTTTTTT

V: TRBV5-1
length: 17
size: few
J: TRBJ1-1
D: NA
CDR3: CASSNERLNPRRGEAFF
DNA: TGCGCCAGCAGCAATGAACGGTTAAACCCACGTCGAGGTGAAGCTTTCTTT

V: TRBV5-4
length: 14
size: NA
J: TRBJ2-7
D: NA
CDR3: CASSLGGGGYEQYF
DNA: TGTGCCAGCAGCTTGGGGGGAGGAGGCTACGAGCAGTACTTC

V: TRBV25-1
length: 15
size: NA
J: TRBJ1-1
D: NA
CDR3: CASSPTRTLNTEAFF
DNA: TGTGCCAGCAGCCCCACCCGGACTTTGAACACTGAAGCTTTCTTT

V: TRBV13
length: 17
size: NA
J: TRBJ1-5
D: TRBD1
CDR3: CASSVRQGADMDQPQHF
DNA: TGTGCCAGCAGCGTCCGGCAGGGGGCGGACATGGATCAGCCCCAGCATTTT

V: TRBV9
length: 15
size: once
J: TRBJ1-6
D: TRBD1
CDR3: CASSVLDRGDSPLHF
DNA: TGTGCCAGCAGCGTACTGGACAGGGGAGATTCACCCCTCCACTTT

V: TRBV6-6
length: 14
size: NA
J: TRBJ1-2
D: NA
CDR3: CASSFRQINYGYTF
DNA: TGTGCCAGCAGTTTCCGACAGATCAACTATGGCTACACCTTC

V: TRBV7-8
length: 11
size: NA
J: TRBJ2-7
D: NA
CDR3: CASSDYSEQYF
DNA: TGTGCCAGCAGTGACTACAGCGAGCAGTACTTC

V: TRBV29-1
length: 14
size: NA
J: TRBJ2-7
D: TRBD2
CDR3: CSVEGLAGGYEQYF
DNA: TGCAGCGTTGAAGGACTAGCGGGGGGGTACGAGCAGTACTTC